This T cell receptor (beta chain) was sequenced in a study of tumor and adjacent non-tumor tissue in lung cancer. Whole-study context: Each sample yielded 4 million to 5 million productive TCRbeta reads on average. Overall study results and limits: Top 100 clones took a larger repertoire share in normal lung. Significantly higher TCR diversity was found in tumor than normal lung.

In regard to this clonotype: Its antigen remains unidentified. Relative to the germline gene, one junction end is altered; a read error may explain this.

A modified ARM-PCR protocol with three rounds of nested PCR amplified TCRbeta. A single record per CDR3 protein comes from TCRdb applying MiXCR to the multiplex PCR reads. The table lists 100,000 to 120,000 distinct CDR3 sequences, under 90% of them singletons. The CDR3 runs to 12 residues. The template was RNA from unsorted bulk tissue. Chemotherapy-naive patients with new lung cancer underwent thoracic surgery in China, August–late 2014. Material: lung tumor tissue. The TCR comes from a man between 65 and 79 years old with non-small cell lung cancer. The chain is built from TRBV12-3 or TRBV12-4 and TRBJ2-5; D ambiguous. The CDR3 coding sequence is TGTACCAGTAGTTTTTTAGAAGAGACCCAGTACTTC. Translated: CTSSFLEETQYF.